This entry concerns a single T cell receptor (beta chain). The data derive from a study of blood T cells in healthy people across ages. The second PCR ran about 6 to 12 cycles with a sample-barcoded 5' primer and J-beta primers. TCRdb passed the 5' RACE reads through MiXCR, listing each CDR3 protein once. The table shows around 940,000 distinct CDR3 sequences, with just over 50% occurring only once. Sequences were obtained from blood. The clonotype comes from a woman aged 55-70 years in good health.

CDR3 sequence: CASSDLAGGASDTQYF. The CDR3 bases are TGTGCCAGCAGTGATCTAGCGGGAGGAGCCTCAGATACGCAGTATTTT. The chain has TRBV28 and TRBJ2-3, with TRBD2 matching over 11 bases. Germline V lookup: CDR1 MDHEN, CDR2 SYDVKM. The CDR3 spans 16 residues. Trimming cost V 5 bases and J 4 bases; bases outside gene matches: 8.